This is a list of T cell receptor beta chains from one sample in a study of T cells in Graves' hyperthyroidism and ophthalmopathy. TCRdb re-analysed the multiplex PCR reads in MiXCR, keeping a single row per CDR3 protein. In the table there are over 300,000 distinct CDR3 sequences, approximately 15% of which are singletons. Specimen: blood. The receptors here all came from a woman aged 60-75 years with Graves' hyperthyroidism. Both conserved end residues are part of each CDR3. Fields, in order: J gene, V gene, clone size, D gene, CDR3 protein, CDR3 DNA. A D gene is named only where the DNA matches it firmly. Size is omitted from some rows. Given values are once, few, many or a class for expanded clones.

j_call: TRBJ2-2
v_call: TRBV10-3
clone_size: few
d_call: .
cdr3_aa: CAIKDPVGGLFF
cdr3_nt: TGTGCCATCAAGGATCCGGTGGGGGGTCTGTTTTTT

j_call: TRBJ1-2
v_call: TRBV10-3
clone_size: many
d_call: TRBD1
cdr3_aa: CAISPNTGQGHGYTF
cdr3_nt: TGTGCCATCAGTCCAAACACCGGACAGGGGCATGGCTACACCTTC

j_call: TRBJ1-2
v_call: TRBV7-9
clone_size: many
d_call: .
cdr3_aa: CASSSLGGNSYGYTF
cdr3_nt: TGTGCCAGCAGCTCCCTTGGGGGGAACAGCTATGGCTACACCTTC

j_call: TRBJ2-3
v_call: TRBV20-1
clone_size: .
d_call: .
cdr3_aa: CSAPSGAGGTDTQYF
cdr3_nt: TGCAGTGCCCCATCGGGGGCTGGGGGCACAGATACGCAGTATTTT

j_call: TRBJ1-2
v_call: TRBV9
clone_size: few
d_call: .
cdr3_aa: CASSAPGQYGYTF
cdr3_nt: TGTGCCAGCAGCGCCCCAGGGCAGTATGGCTACACCTTC

j_call: TRBJ2-2
v_call: TRBV2
clone_size: many
d_call: TRBD2
cdr3_aa: CASTLAGDGGGELFF
cdr3_nt: TGTGCCAGCACTTTAGCGGGAGATGGGGGCGGGGAGCTGTTTTTT

j_call: TRBJ1-2
v_call: TRBV30
clone_size: few
d_call: .
cdr3_aa: CAQEQGAYTF
cdr3_nt: TGTGCCCAAGAACAGGGAGCATACACCTTC

j_call: TRBJ2-7
v_call: TRBV28
clone_size: many
d_call: TRBD1
cdr3_aa: CASSSGGYGAGYEQYF
cdr3_nt: TGTGCCAGCAGTTCAGGGGGCTATGGTGCCGGCTACGAGCAGTACTTC

j_call: TRBJ2-7
v_call: TRBV27
clone_size: many
d_call: .
cdr3_aa: CASSSAKEEQYF
cdr3_nt: TGTGCCAGCAGTTCCGCCAAGGAAGAGCAGTACTTC

j_call: TRBJ2-3
v_call: TRBV5-1
clone_size: many
d_call: .
cdr3_aa: CASGNSDTQYF
cdr3_nt: TGCGCCAGCGGAAACTCAGATACGCAGTATTTT

j_call: TRBJ1-1
v_call: TRBV11-2
clone_size: many
d_call: .
cdr3_aa: CASSLRGDEAFF
cdr3_nt: TGTGCCAGCAGCCTCCGGGGGGATGAAGCTTTCTTT

j_call: TRBJ2-4
v_call: TRBV27
clone_size: many
d_call: TRBD2
cdr3_aa: CASRGASGRRGKNIQYF
cdr3_nt: TGTGCCAGCAGAGGGGCTAGCGGGAGGCGTGGCAAAAACATTCAGTACTTC

j_call: TRBJ2-7
v_call: TRBV11-3
clone_size: many
d_call: .
cdr3_aa: CASSGTTRSWAYEQYF
cdr3_nt: TGTGCCAGCAGCGGAACCACTCGATCTTGGGCCTACGAGCAGTACTTC

j_call: TRBJ1-2
v_call: TRBV28
clone_size: .
d_call: TRBD1
cdr3_aa: CASRIPGQGDYGYTF
cdr3_nt: TGTGCCAGCAGAATTCCGGGACAGGGGGACTATGGCTACACCTTC

j_call: TRBJ2-3
v_call: TRBV6-1
clone_size: many
d_call: TRBD2
cdr3_aa: CASSPWTLADSTDTQYF
cdr3_nt: TGTGCCAGCAGTCCGTGGACGCTAGCGGACAGCACAGATACGCAGTATTTT

j_call: TRBJ2-7
v_call: TRBV7-9
clone_size: .
d_call: TRBD1
cdr3_aa: CASSADRTRFFYEQYF
cdr3_nt: TGTGCCAGCAGCGCGGACAGGACACGGTTCTTCTACGAGCAGTACTTC

j_call: TRBJ1-2
v_call: TRBV20-1
clone_size: many
d_call: .
cdr3_aa: CSAPPRGLGYTF
cdr3_nt: TGCAGTGCCCCACCACGGGGCTTGGGCTACACCTTC

j_call: TRBJ1-5
v_call: TRBV29-1
clone_size: many
d_call: .
cdr3_aa: CSVEPEVGQPQHF
cdr3_nt: TGCAGCGTTGAGCCTGAAGTTGGACAGCCCCAGCATTTT

j_call: TRBJ2-7
v_call: TRBV28
clone_size: many
d_call: .
cdr3_aa: CASSLQDPSYEQYF
cdr3_nt: TGTGCCAGCAGTTTACAGGACCCCTCCTACGAGCAGTACTTC

j_call: TRBJ1-5
v_call: TRBV24-1
clone_size: .
d_call: .
cdr3_aa: CATSSSSNQPQHF
cdr3_nt: TGTGCCACCAGTTCCTCTTCCAATCAGCCCCAGCATTTT

j_call: TRBJ2-1
v_call: TRBV5-8
clone_size: few
d_call: TRBD1
cdr3_aa: CASTGGYSEQFF
cdr3_nt: TGTGCCAGCACAGGGGGCTACAGTGAGCAGTTCTTC

j_call: TRBJ2-3
v_call: TRBV18
clone_size: many
d_call: .
cdr3_aa: CASSPTGTRTDTQYF
cdr3_nt: TGTGCCAGCTCACCAACAGGGACCCGCACAGATACGCAGTATTTT

j_call: TRBJ2-1
v_call: TRBV11-2
clone_size: many
d_call: .
cdr3_aa: CASSSSGLSQFNEQFF
cdr3_nt: TGTGCCAGCAGCTCCTCGGGACTCTCCCAGTTCAATGAGCAGTTCTTC

j_call: TRBJ1-6
v_call: TRBV10-1
clone_size: many
d_call: .
cdr3_aa: CASSESADSPLHF
cdr3_nt: TGCGCCAGCAGTGAGTCCGCAGATTCACCCCTCCACTTT

j_call: TRBJ2-2
v_call: TRBV11-3
clone_size: many
d_call: TRBD2
cdr3_aa: CASSPGTSGKSIGELFF
cdr3_nt: TGTGCCAGCAGCCCCGGGACTAGCGGGAAGAGCATCGGGGAGCTGTTTTTT